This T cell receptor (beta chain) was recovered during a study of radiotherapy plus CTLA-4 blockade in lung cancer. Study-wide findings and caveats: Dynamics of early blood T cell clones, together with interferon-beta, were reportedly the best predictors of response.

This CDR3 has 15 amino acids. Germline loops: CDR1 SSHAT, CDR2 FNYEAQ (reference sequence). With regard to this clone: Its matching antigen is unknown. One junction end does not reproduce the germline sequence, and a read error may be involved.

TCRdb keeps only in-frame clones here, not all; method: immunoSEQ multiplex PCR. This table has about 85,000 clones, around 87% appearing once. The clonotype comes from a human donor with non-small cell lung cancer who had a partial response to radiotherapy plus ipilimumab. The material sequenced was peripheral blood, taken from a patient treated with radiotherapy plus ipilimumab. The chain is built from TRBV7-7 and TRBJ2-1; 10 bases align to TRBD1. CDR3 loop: CASSPGQGGYNEQFF. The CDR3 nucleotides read TGTGCTAGCAGCCCCGGACAGGGGGGATACAATGAGCAGTTCTTC.